Listed below are T cell receptor beta chains from one sample, sequenced in a study of T cell responses to AZD1222 COVID-19 vaccine. Clones were read by immunoSEQ multiplex PCR, and TCRdb kept only the in-frame ones, dropping some. The sample records 100,000 to 150,000 clones, roughly 88% being singletons. Source: peripheral blood, taken on day 0 of AZD1222 vaccination. The receptors come from an adult in good health. The CDR3 runs from the conserved cysteine through the conserved F or W. A D gene is named only where the DNA matches it firmly. Part of the rows lack a size; the others show once, few, many or a class for expanded clones.

NA	NA	TRBV19	TRBJ2-7	TGTGCCAGTAGTGGGGCCTTGGACAGCTACGAGCAGTACTTC	CASSGALDSYEQYF
NA	NA	TRBV7-6	TRBJ1-2	TGTGCCAGCAGCTTACTTCCAGATTACTATGGCTACACCTTC	CASSLLPDYYGYTF
NA	NA	TRBV5-1	TRBJ1-1	TGCGCCAGCAGCTTGGAGCCGGGGGCAGACACTGAAGCTTTCTTT	CASSLEPGADTEAFF
NA	NA	TRBV2	TRBJ1-5	TGTGCCAGCACTCCGGGCCTGGGGGGGGATCAGCCCCAGCATTTT	CASTPGLGGDQPQHF
TRBD1	NA	TRBV11-1	TRBJ1-6	TGTGCCAGCAGCCCCCGGGACAGGAATTCACCCCTCCACTTT	CASSPRDRNSPLHF
TRBD1	NA	TRBV5-1	TRBJ2-3	TGCGCCAGCAGCTTGGCCTTACAGGGGCCAGATACGCAGTATTTT	CASSLALQGPDTQYF
NA	once	TRBV19	TRBJ1-4	TGTGCCAGTAGTATTAGCTTAGCCGAATCAACTAATGAAAAACTGTTTTTT	CASSISLAESTNEKLFF
TRBD1	NA	TRBV2	TRBJ2-5	TGTGCCAGCAGAGGGACAGGGGGCCGGGAGACCCAGTACTTC	CASRGTGGRETQYF
NA	NA	TRBV15	TRBJ1-2	TGTGCCACCAGTGAAGGGGGTCAAGCTAACTATGGCTACACCTTC	CATSEGGQANYGYTF
TRBD2	NA	TRBV11-2	TRBJ2-1	TGTGCCAGCAGCTTATTAGCGGGGGTCTACAATGAGCAGTTCTTC	CASSLLAGVYNEQFF
TRBD1	NA	TRBV5-8	TRBJ1-2	TGTGCCAGCAGCTTGCGCCAGGGGGCTTTGGGCTACACCTTC	CASSLRQGALGYTF
NA	NA	TRBV7-3	TRBJ1-1	TGTGCCAGCAGCACGACAGGAGACACTGAAGCTTTCTTT	CASSTTGDTEAFF
NA	NA	TRBV6-1	TRBJ1-2	TGTGCCAGCAGTGATCCCGGGCCCGCAATGGCTAACTATGGCTACACCTTC	CASSDPGPAMANYGYTF
NA	NA	TRBV11-3	TRBJ1-2	TGTGCCAGCAGCCCGGACGGACTCTATGGCTACACCTTC	CASSPDGLYGYTF
TRBD2	NA	TRBV7-2	TRBJ2-5	TGTGCCAGCAGCTTAACGAGTAGCGGGGGGGTAGAGACCCAGTACTTC	CASSLTSSGGVETQYF
TRBD2	NA	TRBV5-1	TRBJ2-5	TGCGCCAGCAGCCAGACTAGCGGGATGGAGACCCAGTACTTC	CASSQTSGMETQYF
TRBD1	NA	TRBV4-3	TRBJ1-2	TGCGCCAGCAGCCAAGAAACAGGGGGCTCCTATGGCTACACCTTC	CASSQETGGSYGYTF